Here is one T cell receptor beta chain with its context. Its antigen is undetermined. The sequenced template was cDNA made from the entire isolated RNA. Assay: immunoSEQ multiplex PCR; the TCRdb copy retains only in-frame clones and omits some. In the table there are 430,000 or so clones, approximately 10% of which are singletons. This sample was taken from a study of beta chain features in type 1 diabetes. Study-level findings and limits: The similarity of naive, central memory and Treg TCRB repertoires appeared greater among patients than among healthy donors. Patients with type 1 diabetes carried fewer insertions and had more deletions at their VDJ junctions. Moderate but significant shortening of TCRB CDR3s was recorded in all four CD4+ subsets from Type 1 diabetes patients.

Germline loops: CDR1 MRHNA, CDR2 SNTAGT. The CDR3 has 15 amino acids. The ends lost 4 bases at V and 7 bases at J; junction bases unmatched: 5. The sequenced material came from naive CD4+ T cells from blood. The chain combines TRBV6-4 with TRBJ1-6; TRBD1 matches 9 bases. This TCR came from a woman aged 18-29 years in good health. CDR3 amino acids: CASSAGQGWNSPLHF. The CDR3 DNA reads TGTGCCAGCAGTGCCGGACAGGGGTGGAATTCACCCCTCCACTTT.